The 9 T cell receptor beta chains below all came from one sample that was sequenced in a study of T cell responses to AZD1222 COVID-19 vaccine. Sequenced by immunoSEQ multiplex PCR; TCRdb stores in-frame clones only, minus some. The sample yields 140,000 to 150,000 clones, roughly 90% seen once. This specimen consisted of peripheral blood, obtained 28 days after the second AZD1222 dose. Receptors originate from an adult who received the AZD1222 COVID-19 vaccine.

This rearrangement joins TRBV3-1 (or the pseudogene TRBV3-2) to TRBJ1-5, with TRBD1 as a possible D gene (5 bases). V was clipped by 4 bases and J by 7 bases, with 11 bases between them. Germline V lookup: CDR1 LGHDT, CDR2 YNNKEL (reference sequence). The CDR3 loop spans 13 amino acids. The CDR3 DNA reads TGTGCCAGCAGCCCTCAACGGGGCCAGCCCCAGCATTTT. Its protein product is CASSPQRGQPQHF.

The CDR3 coding sequence is TGTGCCAGCAGCTCACAGGGTGGGGAGGGAGAGACCCAGTACTTC. Protein sequence: CASSSQGGEGETQYF. The rearrangement links TRBV7-2 to TRBJ2-5, with D possibly TRBD2 on 7 matching bases. Germline loops: CDR1 SGHTA, CDR2 FQGNSA. Trimming removed 4 bases from V and 4 bases from J, with 16 bases in between. The CDR3 runs 15 residues.

The chain joins TRBV9 to TRBJ1-4, with 7 bases aligning to TRBD1. The CDR3 totals 15 residues. V gave up 4 bases and J gave up 7 bases; unmatched junction bases: 10. The germline V gene has CDR1 SGDLS and CDR2 YYNGEE. CDR3 residues: CASSPDRPGVEKLFF. As DNA, the CDR3 is TGTGCCAGCAGCCCGGACAGGCCAGGGGTTGAAAAACTGTTTTTT.

The rearrangement links TRBV7-2 to TRBJ2-7; D gene ambiguous. The CDR3 is made up of 11 amino acids. The germline V and J ends were trimmed by 1 base and 5 bases, with 3 bases remaining between them. Per germline, CDR1 SGHTA and CDR2 FQGNSA. Here the CDR3 reads CASSLVDEQYF. Here the CDR3 DNA reads TGTGCCAGCAGCTTAGTCGACGAGCAGTACTTC.

The rearrangement uses TRBV5-5 and TRBJ2-3; TRBD2 matches at 13 bases. Looked up from germline, CDR1 is SGHKS and CDR2 is YYEKEE (reference sequence). The ends lost 0 bases at V and 2 bases at J; junction bases unmatched: 12. There are 20 residues in the CDR3. CDR3 sequence (DNA): TGTGCCAGCAGCTTGGGTCCCGGACTAGCGGGGGCCAAACTCACAGATACGCAGTATTTT. This translates into CASSLGPGLAGAKLTDTQYF. Using reference TRBV5-5 and TRBJ2-3 for the parts outside the CDR3, the full variable domain is DAGVTQSPTHLIKTRGQQVTLRCSPISGHKSVSWYQQVLGQGPQFIFQYYEKEERGRGNFPDRFSARQFPNYSSELNVNALLLGDSALYLCASSLGPGLAGAKLTDTQYFGPGTRLTVL.

V and J are TRBV18 and TRBJ2-7; TRBD2 agrees at 8 bases. This CDR3 region has 16 residues. Germline V lookup: CDR1 KGHSH, CDR2 LQKENI. J was trimmed by 4 bases and V by 3 bases; bases with no gene match: 11. CDR3 coding DNA: TGTGCCAGCTCACCCTCGGGGGGGGGCGGATCGTACGAGCAGTACTTC. Protein: CASSPSGGGGSYEQYF.

The rearrangement uses TRBV2 and TRBJ2-1, with a possible D match to TRBD2 (5 bases). V lost 6 bases, J lost 6 bases, and 15 bases lay in between. The CDR3 contains 14 residues. CDR1 and CDR2 (germline): SNHLY, FYNNEI. The CDR3 nucleotides read TGTGCCAGCAGAGCGGATTCATTCCGCAATGAGCAGTTCTTC. Protein: CASRADSFRNEQFF.

This chain links TRBV6-5 with TRBJ1-1, with D possibly matching TRBD1 (6 bases). Germline V CDR1 and CDR2: MNHEY, SVGAGI. The CDR3 totals 14 residues. V gave up 5 bases and J gave up 0 bases, with 10 bases separating them. The CDR3 nucleotides are TGTGCCAGCAGTAAACAGGGCCTGAACACTGAAGCTTTCTTT. It specifies CASSKQGLNTEAFF.

The V call is TRBV10-3, the J call TRBJ1-1; 7 bases are a match to TRBD1. This CDR3 region has 13 residues. V dropped 6 bases and J dropped 3; count of bases not matched to a gene: 4. Per germline, CDR1 ENHRY and CDR2 SYGVKD. This chain's CDR3 is CAIRQGFDTEAFF. As DNA, the CDR3 is TGTGCCATCAGACAGGGGTTTGACACTGAAGCTTTCTTT.